What follows are 7 T cell receptor beta chains derived from one specimen sequenced in a study of blood T cell repertoires in COVID-19. Method: immunoSEQ multiplex PCR; TCRdb's copy keeps in-frame clones and lacks some. The table includes 250,000 to 350,000 clones, 88% detected once. The sequenced material came from peripheral blood. These receptors were obtained from a woman aged 25 to 45 with COVID-19, enrolled during active disease.

The chain combines TRBV29-1 with TRBJ1-4, with no clear D. The germline gives CDR1 SQVTM, CDR2 ANQGSEA. CDR3 length equals 14 residues. V lost 5 bases and J 0 bases, leaving 10 bases between the germline ends. CDR3 DNA sequence: TGCAGCGTTTTTGGAGAGGCAACTAATGAAAAACTGTTTTTT. It translates to CSVFGEATNEKLFF.

This clone has a handful of counts. The V and J genes are TRBV19 and TRBJ1-6; 8 bases are a match to TRBD1. This CDR3 comprises 15 residues. Germline CDR1 reads LNHDA; CDR2 reads SQIVND (reference sequence). Trimming took 6 bases from V and 8 from J; bases not matched to a gene: 9. CDR3 DNA sequence: TGTGCCAGTAGGTTCCCCGGGACAGGTGATTCACCCCTCCACTTT. Translation gives CASRFPGTGDSPLHF. The complete variable domain, with remaining parts taken from reference TRBV19 and TRBJ1-6, reads DGGITQSPKYLFRKEGQNVTLSCEQNLNHDAMYWYRQDPGQGLRLIYYSQIVNDFQKGDIAEGYSVSREKKESFPLTVTSAQKNPTAFYLCASRFPGTGDSPLHFGNGTRLTVT.

This clone was seen just once. This chain uses TRBV6-2 or TRBV6-3 with TRBJ2-7; no firm D call. This CDR3 region has 12 residues. Germline CDR1 reads MNHEY; CDR2 reads SVGEGT. Trimming cost V 6 bases and J 3 bases, with 9 bases left between them. The CDR3 here is CASSDSIYEQYF. The CDR3 nucleotides read TGTGCCAGCAGCGATTCTATCTACGAGCAGTACTTC.

Only one count was recorded for this clone. This chain uses TRBV7-8 with TRBJ2-6; a weak D match, TRBD1 (6 bases). Looked up from germline, CDR1 is SGHVS and CDR2 is FQNEAQ. This CDR3 spans 17 amino acids. Trimming removed 3 bases at V and 0 bases at J, with 12 bases between. The CDR3 sequence: CASSFGGQTSGANVLTF. The CDR3 coding sequence is TGTGCCAGCAGCTTTGGGGGACAAACCTCTGGGGCCAACGTCCTGACTTTC.

The chain carries TRBV28 and TRBJ1-2, with a weak D call TRBD1 (5 bases). Germline V gene data show CDR1 as MDHEN and CDR2 as SYDVKM. This CDR3 has 15 residues. With 4 bases removed from V and 5 bases from J, the gap between germline ends came to 17 bases. CDR3 nucleotides: TGTGCCAGCAGTTCCCTCACGGTACAGGTTTATGGCTACACCTTC. Its translation: CASSSLTVQVYGYTF.

The chain combines TRBV29-1 with TRBJ2-7, with 12 nucleotides matching TRBD2. The germline V gene has CDR1 SQVTM and CDR2 ANQGSEA. V dropped 0 bases and J dropped 5; count of bases not matched to a gene: 2. The CDR3 loop spans 14 amino acids. The CDR3 spells CSVEEGLAGHEQYF. DNA of the CDR3: TGCAGCGTTGAAGAAGGACTAGCGGGACACGAGCAGTACTTC.

J is TRBJ1-2 and V is TRBV28; D may be TRBD1 (6 bases). Germline CDR1 MDHEN, CDR2 SYDVKM. Trimming pared 1 base from V and 4 bases from J, leaving 7 bases between. This CDR3 region has 13 residues. CDR3 DNA sequence: TGTGCCAGCAGTTTATTCAGGGGCTATGGCTACACCTTC. The encoded protein is CASSLFRGYGYTF.